The rows below give T cell receptor beta chains drawn from one sample of a study of blood T cells in healthy people across ages. TCRdb passed the 5' RACE reads through MiXCR, listing each CDR3 protein once. The data show about 1,000,000 distinct CDR3 sequences, 40% to 45% seen once. The source material was blood. Receptor source: a woman aged 60-75 years in good health. The CDR3 runs from the conserved cysteine through the conserved F or W. D genes are given only for firm matches. The size of a clone is reported for some rows only, either as once, few or many, or as a class for expanded clones.

abundance | j_gene | len | v_gene | d_gene | CDR3aa | CDR3nt
few | TRBJ1-5 | 14 | TRBV20-1 | . | CSARDPDTGQPQHF | TGCAGTGCTAGAGATCCGGACACTGGCCAGCCCCAGCATTTT
. | TRBJ2-7 | 15 | TRBV12-3/TRBV12-4 | TRBD1 | CASRFRDRGPYEQYF | TGTGCCAGCAGGTTCCGGGACAGGGGACCCTACGAGCAGTACTTC
. | TRBJ2-3 | 15 | TRBV30 | . | CAWSAVSVTVDTQYF | TGTGCCTGGAGTGCAGTCTCAGTCACCGTGGATACGCAGTATTTT
. | TRBJ2-7 | 15 | TRBV4-1 | TRBD1 | CASSQDFTGAYEQYF | TGCGCCAGCAGCCAAGATTTTACAGGGGCCTACGAGCAGTACTTC
. | TRBJ2-4 | 15 | TRBV3-1 | . | CASSTLGGLQNIQYF | TGTGCCAGCAGCACCCTTGGGGGGCTGCAAAACATTCAGTACTTC
few | TRBJ2-7 | 13 | TRBV15 | . | CATSREGRDEQYF | TGTGCCACCAGCAGAGAAGGTCGCGACGAGCAGTACTTC
few | TRBJ2-3 | 15 | TRBV4-1 | . | CASSQSVRSGDTQYF | TGCGCCAGCAGCCAATCGGTTAGGTCAGGAGATACGCAGTATTTT
. | TRBJ1-2 | 14 | TRBV4-1 | . | CASSQPDSSYGYTF | TGCGCCAGCAGCCAGCCGGACAGTAGCTATGGCTACACCTTC
. | TRBJ2-3 | 15 | TRBV6-1 | . | CASSEQTSAVDTQYF | TGTGCCAGCAGTGAACAGACCTCAGCGGTCGATACGCAGTATTTT
few | TRBJ2-3 | 15 | TRBV7-9 | . | CASTPAGLSTDTQYF | TGTGCCAGCACCCCGGCGGGACTCAGCACAGATACGCAGTATTTT
. | TRBJ2-7 | 14 | TRBV9 | . | CASSPRGTSYEQYF | TGTGCCAGCAGCCCCCGAGGCACGTCCTACGAGCAGTACTTC
. | TRBJ1-2 | 14 | TRBV5-1 | . | CASSLDQAAYGYTF | TGCGCCAGCAGCTTGGACCAGGCCGCCTATGGCTACACCTTC
. | TRBJ1-2 | 13 | TRBV10-2 | . | CASSEKGNYGYTF | TGCGCCAGCAGTGAGAAGGGGAACTATGGCTACACCTTC
. | TRBJ2-3 | 16 | TRBV13 | TRBD2 | CASSSEAGEDTDTQYF | TGTGCCAGCAGTTCTGAAGCGGGAGAGGACACAGATACGCAGTATTTT
. | TRBJ2-1 | 15 | TRBV6-5 | TRBD1 | CASSYMGQGGNEQFF | TGTGCCAGCAGTTACATGGGACAGGGGGGCAATGAGCAGTTCTTC
few | TRBJ2-7 | 12 | TRBV3-1 | . | CASSQGGREQYF | TGTGCCAGCAGCCAAGGGGGCCGCGAGCAGTACTTC
. | TRBJ1-5 | 15 | TRBV3-1 | . | CASSQDSAGYQPQHF | TGTGCCAGCAGCCAAGACTCCGCCGGCTACCAGCCCCAGCATTTT